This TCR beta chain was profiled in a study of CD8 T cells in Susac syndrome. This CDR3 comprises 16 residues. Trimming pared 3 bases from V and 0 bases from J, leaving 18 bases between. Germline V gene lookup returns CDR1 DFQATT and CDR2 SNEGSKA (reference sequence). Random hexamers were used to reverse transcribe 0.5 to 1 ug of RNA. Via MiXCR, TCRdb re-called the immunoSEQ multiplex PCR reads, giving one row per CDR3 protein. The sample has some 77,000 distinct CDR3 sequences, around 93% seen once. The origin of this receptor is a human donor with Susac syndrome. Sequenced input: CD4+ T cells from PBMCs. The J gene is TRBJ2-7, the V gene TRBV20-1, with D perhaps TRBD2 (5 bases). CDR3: CSASPRTLTSSYEQYF. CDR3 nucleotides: TGCAGTGCTAGCCCCAGGACTCTTACGAGCTCCTACGAGCAGTACTTC.